The 32 T cell receptor beta chains below were found in one sample sequenced in a study of T cells in Graves' hyperthyroidism and ophthalmopathy. The investigators amplified TCR beta CDR3 regions from RNA transcripts. RT-PCR in the first round (using the HTBI primer set) targeted the TCR CDR3. TCRdb analysed the multiplex PCR reads with MiXCR anew, one entry per CDR3 protein. The table includes fewer than 850,000 distinct CDR3 sequences, 15% to 20% detected once. Sequenced sample: blood. Receptors were obtained from a man in his fifties or sixties with Graves' hyperthyroidism.

This clonotype came up many times. The chain combines TRBV2 with TRBJ2-6; tentative D call: TRBD2 (5 bases). Germline V gene lookup returns CDR1 SNHLY and CDR2 FYNNEI. The CDR3 length is 15 residues. Trimming left V 8 bases short and J 0 bases short, with 11 bases between. CDR3 sequence (DNA): TGTGCCAGCTCACGGGAAAGCTCTGGGGCCAACGTCCTGACTTTC. Amino acid sequence: CASSRESSGANVLTF.

The chain employs TRBV4-1 and TRBJ1-1; 7 bases align to TRBD1. CDR1 and CDR2 from the germline V gene are MGHRA and YSYEKL. V dropped 2 bases and J dropped 4; count of bases not matched to a gene: 7. The CDR3 contains 15 residues. The CDR3 bases are TGCGCCAGCAGCCAACCTCAGACAGGGTCCACTGAAGCTTTCTTT. As protein: CASSQPQTGSTEAFF.

This clonotype has a handful of counts. V is TRBV19 and J is TRBJ1-1, with D tentatively TRBD1 (5 bases). Per the germline V gene, CDR1 is LNHDA and CDR2 is SQIVND (reference sequence). Between the trimmed V and J ends, which lost 3 bases and 3 bases, there was a span of 11 bases. There are 14 residues in the CDR3. The CDR3 region is CASSIGGRHTEAFF. CDR3 in DNA: TGTGCCAGTAGTATTGGGGGACGGCACACTGAAGCTTTCTTT.

The chain couples TRBV7-2 to TRBJ1-1; tentative D call: TRBD1 (5 bases). Germline V lookup: CDR1 SGHTA, CDR2 FQGNSA. The CDR3 sequence is 11 residues long. Trimming pared 8 bases from V and 11 bases from J, leaving 15 bases between. As DNA, the CDR3 is TGTGCCAGCGGGGACGGACGGTTTGCTTTCTTT. It specifies CASGDGRFAFF. The full variable domain, rest sourced from reference TRBV7-2 and TRBJ1-1, is GAGVSQSPSNKVTEKGKDVELRCDPISGHTALYWYRQSLGQGLEFLIYFQGNSAPDKSGLPSDRFSAERTGGSVSTLTIQRTQQEDSAVYLCASGDGRFAFFGQGTRLTVV.

This clonotype was detected ten times or more. The gene calls are TRBV6-1 and TRBJ1-2; tentatively, D is TRBD1 (5 bases). There are 15 residues in the CDR3. V lost 1 base and J lost 0, with 9 bases in between. Germline loops: CDR1 MNHNS, CDR2 SASEGT. In nucleotides, the CDR3 is TGTGCCAGCAGTGAAGTAGGGGAACCTAACTATGGCTACACCTTC. This codes for CASSEVGEPNYGYTF.

This rearrangement joins TRBV7-2 to TRBJ2-2; perhaps TRBD2 as D (5 bases). The CDR3 consists of 17 residues. Between the trimmed V and J ends, which lost 1 base and 6 bases, there was a span of 18 bases. Per germline, CDR1 SGHTA and CDR2 FQGNSA. CDR3 loop: CASSLDGPGTWAGELFF. The DNA for the CDR3 is TGTGCCAGCAGCTTAGATGGGCCGGGAACGTGGGCCGGGGAGCTGTTTTTT.

This clonotype was detected many times. This chain connects TRBV28 to TRBJ2-5, with 10 bases that match TRBD1. The CDR3 loop spans 17 amino acids. Trimming at V came to 2 bases and at J to 2 bases, leaving 8 bases not matched to a gene. Germline-derived CDR1 and CDR2 are MDHEN and SYDVKM. CDR3 amino acids: CASSLVTGQGIQETQYF. The CDR3 DNA follows: TGTGCCAGCAGTTTAGTAACGGGACAGGGGATTCAAGAGACCCAGTACTTC.

The chain joins TRBV29-1 to TRBJ1-2; no firm D call. The V gene lost 5 bases and the J gene lost 8 bases, with 18 bases spanning the gap. This CDR3 region has 13 residues. CDR1 and CDR2 from the germline V gene are SQVTM and ANQGSEA. The DNA for the CDR3 is TGCAGCGTTCCCGGGCCTTCGGAGGTCGGCTACACCTTC. As protein: CSVPGPSEVGYTF. Variable domain in full (rest from reference TRBV29-1 and TRBJ1-2): SAVISQKPSRDICQRGTSLTIQCQVDSQVTMMFWYRQQPGQSLTLIATANQGSEATYESGFVIDKFPISRPNLTFSTLTVSNMSPEDSSIYLCSVPGPSEVGYTFGSGTRLTVV.

The chain carries TRBV4-1 and TRBJ1-2, with 10 bases matching TRBD1. CDR3 length equals 21 residues. Trimming took 3 bases from V and 0 from J; bases not matched to a gene: 19. Germline CDR1 is MGHRA and CDR2 is YSYEKL. The CDR3 reads CASSQMTGTGVRLSSNYGYTF. The CDR3 nucleotides read TGCGCCAGCAGCCAGATGACCGGGACAGGGGTTAGGTTGTCGTCTAACTATGGCTACACCTTC.

The chain joins TRBV6-1 to TRBJ1-2; 8 positions match TRBD1. The CDR3 contains 13 residues. The germline V gene encodes CDR1 MNHNS and CDR2 SASEGT. The junction had 4 bases not matched to a gene; V was cut back by 7 bases and J by 3 bases. The CDR3 coding sequence is TGTGCCAGCACCTGGGACAGGTACTATGGCTACACCTTC. Translated: CASTWDRYYGYTF.

This clonotype has only a few counts. The chain combines TRBV20-1 with TRBJ2-1, with TRBD2 matching over 7 bases. V was pared by 3 bases and J by 4 bases, with 6 bases of the junction left unmatched. CDR3 length: 14 amino acids. Germline values: CDR1 DFQATT, CDR2 SNEGSKA (reference sequence). CDR3 in amino acids: CSASTSEYYNEQFF. CDR3 bases: TGCAGTGCTAGTACTAGCGAGTATTACAATGAGCAGTTCTTC.

This clonotype was seen at least ten times. The chain carries TRBV12-3 or TRBV12-4 and TRBJ2-1, with 7 bases lining up with TRBD2. V gave up 7 bases and J gave up 7 bases; unmatched junction bases: 16. The CDR3 covers 16 residues. The CDR3 DNA reads TGTGCCAGCATCTATGGGGGGGAGGGGCCCCTTAATGAGCAGTTCTTC. As protein: CASIYGGEGPLNEQFF.

This clonotype turned up a few times. V is TRBV3-1 and J is TRBJ2-7; 7 nucleotides align to TRBD2. Germline CDR1 LGHDT, CDR2 YNNKEL (reference sequence). The CDR3 length is 16 residues. Trimming removed 0 bases from V and 3 bases from J; junction bases left unmatched: 8. The CDR3 coding sequence is TGTGCCAGCAGCCAAGATCCTAGCGGATCCCTCTACGAGCAGTACTTC. Amino acids: CASSQDPSGSLYEQYF.

The V and J genes are TRBV6-5 and TRBJ1-5; 9 bases align to TRBD1. CDR3 length equals 16 residues. J gave up 4 bases and V 4 bases, and 8 bases lay outside the gene matches. Germline CDR1 MNHEY, CDR2 SVGAGI. CDR3 sequence: CASSFPGQGGNQPQHF. The CDR3, as DNA: TGTGCCAGCAGTTTCCCGGGACAGGGTGGGAATCAGCCCCAGCATTTT.

The rearrangement uses TRBV5-1 and TRBJ2-7, with 9 bases lining up with TRBD1. The CDR3 runs to 13 residues. The trim removed 7 bases at V and 3 bases at J, leaving 5 bases unmatched. Per the germline V gene, CDR1 is SGHRS and CDR2 is YFSETQ. The CDR3 DNA is TGCGCCAGCGCCGGGACAGGGTTCTACGAGCAGTACTTC. It yields the protein CASAGTGFYEQYF.

This sequence joins TRBV20-1 and TRBJ2-7; 10 nucleotides agree with TRBD2. The CDR3 consists of 12 residues. Unmatched junction bases numbered 6, after V lost 8 bases and J lost 5 bases. Per germline, CDR1 DFQATT and CDR2 SNEGSKA (reference sequence). In DNA, the CDR3 is TGCAGTAGTCCTAGCGGGAGCAACGAGCAGTACTTC. Residues: CSSPSGSNEQYF.

This clonotype appeared many times. The chain has TRBV2 and TRBJ1-4, with a weak D call TRBD1 (6 bases). The germline V and J ends were trimmed by 4 bases and 1 base, with 7 bases remaining between them. The CDR3 length is 14 residues. From germline, CDR1 is SNHLY and CDR2 FYNNEI. The chain's CDR3 is CASSAQGTNEKLFF. In DNA, the CDR3 is TGTGCCAGCAGTGCACAGGGAACTAATGAAAAACTGTTTTTT.

This clonotype was observed a few times. The chain combines TRBV20-1 with TRBJ2-4; D is undetermined. Germline V gene data show CDR1 as DFQATT and CDR2 as SNEGSKA (reference sequence). This CDR3 is 13 amino acids long. V dropped 5 bases and J dropped 0 bases, with 8 bases sitting between them. CDR3 coding DNA: TGCAGTGCTCCGATATTAGCCAAAAACATTCAGTACTTC. Its translation: CSAPILAKNIQYF.

The chain combines TRBV29-1 with TRBJ2-5; D perhaps matches TRBD2 (5 bases). Trimming took off 0 bases at V and 12 bases at J, with 14 bases between the two ends. Per the germline V gene, CDR1 is SQVTM and CDR2 is ANQGSEA. This CDR3 region has 12 residues. The CDR3 region has the DNA TGCAGCGTTGAAGATGGAGGTGGTCCGAAGTACTTC. Translation: CSVEDGGGPKYF.

This clonotype occurred many times. The chain uses TRBV7-8 and TRBJ2-1, with 10 bases that match TRBD1. There are 15 residues in the CDR3. The junction had 7 bases not matched to a gene; V was cut back by 5 bases and J by 6 bases. Germline values: CDR1 SGHVS, CDR2 FQNEAQ. In DNA, the CDR3 is TGTGCCAGCAGCAGGGACAGGGGCTACTTCAATGAGCAGTTCTTC. Translating it yields CASSRDRGYFNEQFF. Combining the CDR3 with reference TRBV7-8 and TRBJ2-1 gives the whole variable domain GAGVSQSPRYKVAKRGQDVALRCDPISGHVSLFWYQQALGQGPEFLTYFQNEAQLDKSGLPSDRFFAERPEGSVSTLKIQRTQQEDSAVYLCASSRDRGYFNEQFFGPGTRLTVL.

Comment on this clonotype: Since a much larger clone is just one base distant, this may be a read error. V is TRBV9 and J is TRBJ2-4, with D perhaps TRBD1 (6 bases). This CDR3 region has 13 residues. Trimming stripped 3 bases from V and 4 bases from J, with 8 bases between. From germline, CDR1 is SGDLS and CDR2 YYNGEE. The CDR3 nucleotides are TGTGCCAGCAGCGAAGGACAGAAAAACATTCAGTACTTC. Its protein product is CASSEGQKNIQYF.

This clonotype was counted only a few times. The V gene is TRBV30, the J gene TRBJ2-2, with TRBD2 as a possible D gene (6 bases). Trimming took 3 bases from V and 5 from J, leaving 7 bases between them. The germline CDR1 and CDR2 sequences are GTSNPN and SVGIG (reference sequence). The CDR3 has 12 residues. The CDR3 region has the DNA TGTGCCTGGAGCGGGGGTACCGGGGAGCTGTTTTTT. Protein: CAWSGGTGELFF.

J is TRBJ1-5 and V is TRBV19; no clear D. The germline CDR1 and CDR2 sequences are LNHDA and SQIVND (reference sequence). The CDR3 has 16 amino acids. Trimming stripped 3 bases from V and 2 bases from J, with 14 bases between. This CDR3 reads CASSIGVQAGNQPQHF. The CDR3 bases are TGTGCCAGTAGTATCGGGGTTCAGGCGGGCAATCAGCCCCAGCATTTT.

This clonotype has only a few counts. The chain uses TRBV19 and TRBJ2-5; D not certain. This CDR3 region has 12 residues. Germline assignment: CDR1 LNHDA and CDR2 SQIVND (reference sequence). The V gene lost 5 bases and the J gene lost 5 bases, with 9 bases spanning the gap. DNA for the CDR3: TGTGCCAGTAGTCCTGAGAGGGAGACCCAGTACTTC. It specifies CASSPERETQYF. Variable domain in full (rest from reference TRBV19 and TRBJ2-5): DGGITQSPKYLFRKEGQNVTLSCEQNLNHDAMYWYRQDPGQGLRLIYYSQIVNDFQKGDIAEGYSVSREKKESFPLTVTSAQKNPTAFYLCASSPERETQYFGPGTRLLVL.

This clonotype was found many times. The rearrangement joins TRBV5-5 to TRBJ2-3; D not certain. The V gene's germline CDR1 is SGHKS and CDR2 YYEKEE (reference sequence). Trimming cost V 1 base and J 7 bases, with 4 bases left between them. The CDR3 runs 11 residues. CDR3 amino acids: CASSLTNTQYF. As DNA, the CDR3 is TGTGCCAGCAGCTTGACGAATACGCAGTATTTT.

This clonotype showed up many times. The rearrangement uses TRBV29-1 and TRBJ1-2, with 9 nucleotides matching TRBD1. The CDR3 spans 13 residues. V lost 6 bases to trimming and J lost 7 bases; unmatched junction nucleotides: 9. Germline V gives CDR1 SQVTM, CDR2 ANQGSEA. CDR3 region: CSVRMGQGLGYTF. The CDR3 coding sequence is TGCAGCGTCCGGATGGGACAGGGTCTTGGCTACACCTTC.

In its sample, this clonotype was seen many times. V and J are TRBV27 and TRBJ2-2; 7 positions agree with TRBD2. Germline V gene lookup returns CDR1 MNHEY and CDR2 SMNVEV (reference sequence). V shed 6 bases and J 1 base; nucleotides not matched to a gene: 8. This CDR3 is 16 amino acids long. CDR3 bases: TGTGCCAGCAGGAATTCGGGACTAAGGAACACCGGGGAGCTGTTTTTT. Protein: CASRNSGLRNTGELFF.

This clonotype was detected many times. The chain is built from TRBV13 and TRBJ2-5, with a tentative D call TRBD1 (6 bases). The CDR3 is made up of 14 amino acids. The ends were cut back, 5 bases at V and 5 bases at J, with 15 bases in the middle. CDR1 is PRHDT, CDR2 FYEKMQ, per germline (reference sequence). The CDR3, as DNA: TGTGCCAGCAGCGCCCGACAGGTACACGAGACCCAGTACTTC. Translating gives CASSARQVHETQYF.

This clonotype has more than one count but fewer than ten. This chain connects TRBV25-1 to TRBJ2-7; 12 bases match TRBD2. The CDR3 contains 20 residues. The trim removed 1 base at V and 0 bases at J, leaving 13 bases unmatched. Germline V gene sequence: CDR1 MGHDK, CDR2 SYGVNS. The CDR3 region is CASSESHLAGGPGSSYEQYF. In nucleotides, the CDR3 is TGTGCCAGCAGTGAATCCCATCTAGCGGGAGGGCCCGGGAGCTCCTACGAGCAGTACTTC.

This clonotype was seen at least ten times. This rearrangement joins TRBV28 to TRBJ1-2, with D maybe TRBD1 (5 bases). This CDR3 region has 13 residues. Germline V gives CDR1 MDHEN, CDR2 SYDVKM. The germline V and J ends were trimmed by 4 bases and 5 bases, with 11 bases remaining between them. CDR3 residues: CASSWGGRYGYTF. CDR3 DNA sequence: TGTGCCAGCAGTTGGGGCGGAAGGTATGGCTACACCTTC.

This clonotype has a count of ten or more. The chain combines TRBV20-1 with TRBJ1-5, with 9 nucleotides matching TRBD1. Germline V CDR1 and CDR2: DFQATT, SNEGSKA (reference sequence). CDR3 size: 15 residues. The ends lost 4 bases at V and 3 bases at J; junction bases unmatched: 7. CDR3 coding DNA: TGCAGTGCTACACAGGGGGCAATGGACAATCAGCCCCAGCATTTT. Its protein is CSATQGAMDNQPQHF.

This clonotype has at least ten counts. V gene TRBV28 combines with J gene TRBJ1-6; the D is unclear. The CDR3 covers 15 residues. V dropped 8 bases and J dropped 0 bases, with 11 bases sitting between them. CDR1 is MDHEN, CDR2 SYDVKM, per germline. The CDR3 loop is CASLQYDSYNSPLHF. In DNA, the CDR3 is TGTGCCAGCCTCCAGTACGACTCCTATAATTCACCCCTCCACTTT.